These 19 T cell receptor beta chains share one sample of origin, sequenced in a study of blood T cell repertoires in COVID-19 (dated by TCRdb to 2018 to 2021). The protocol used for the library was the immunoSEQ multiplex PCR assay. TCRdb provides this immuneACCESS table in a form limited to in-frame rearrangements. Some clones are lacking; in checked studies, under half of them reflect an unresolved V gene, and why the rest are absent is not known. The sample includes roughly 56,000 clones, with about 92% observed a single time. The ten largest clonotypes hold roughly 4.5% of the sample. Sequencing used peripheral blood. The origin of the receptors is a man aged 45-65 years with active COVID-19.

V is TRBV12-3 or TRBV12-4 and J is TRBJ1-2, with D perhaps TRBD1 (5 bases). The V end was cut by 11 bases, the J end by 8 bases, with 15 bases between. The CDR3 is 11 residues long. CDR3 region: CAARRGAGYTF. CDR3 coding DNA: TGTGCCGCGCGGAGGGGTGCCGGCTACACCTTC.

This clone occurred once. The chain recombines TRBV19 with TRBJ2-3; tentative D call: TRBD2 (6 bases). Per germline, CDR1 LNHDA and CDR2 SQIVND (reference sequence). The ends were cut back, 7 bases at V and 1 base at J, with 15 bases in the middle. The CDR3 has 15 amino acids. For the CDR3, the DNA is TGTGCCAGTACTCATAGGCGGGGCGGCACAGATACGCAGTATTTT. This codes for CASTHRRGGTDTQYF.

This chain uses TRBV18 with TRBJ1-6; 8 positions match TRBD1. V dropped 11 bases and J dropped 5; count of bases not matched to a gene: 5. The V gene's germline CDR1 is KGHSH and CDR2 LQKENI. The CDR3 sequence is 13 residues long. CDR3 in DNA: TGTGCCCCATCAGGGGGCCATAATTCACCCCTCCACTTT. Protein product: CAPSGGHNSPLHF.

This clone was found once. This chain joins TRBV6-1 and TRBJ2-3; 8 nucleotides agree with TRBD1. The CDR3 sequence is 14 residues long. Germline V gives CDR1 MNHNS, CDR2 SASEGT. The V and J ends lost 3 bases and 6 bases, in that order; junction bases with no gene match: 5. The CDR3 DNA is TGTGCCAGCAGTGATTTGACAGGGGTGGATACGCAGTATTTT. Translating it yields CASSDLTGVDTQYF.

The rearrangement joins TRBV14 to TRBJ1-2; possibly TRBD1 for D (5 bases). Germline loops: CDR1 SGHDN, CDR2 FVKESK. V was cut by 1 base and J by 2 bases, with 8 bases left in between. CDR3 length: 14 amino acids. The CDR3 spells CASSQVDSNYGYTF. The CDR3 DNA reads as TGTGCCAGCAGCCAAGTCGACAGCAACTATGGCTACACCTTC.

The DNA of the CDR3 is TGTGCCAGCAGCCGCCGGGACAGGGGGAGGGGAAATGAGCAGTTCTTC. Its translation is CASSRRDRGRGNEQFF. This chain uses TRBV7-2 with TRBJ2-1; 11 positions agree with TRBD1. The CDR3 sequence is 16 residues long. The ends lost 5 bases at V and 7 bases at J; junction bases unmatched: 10. Looked up from germline, CDR1 is SGHTA and CDR2 is FQGNSA.

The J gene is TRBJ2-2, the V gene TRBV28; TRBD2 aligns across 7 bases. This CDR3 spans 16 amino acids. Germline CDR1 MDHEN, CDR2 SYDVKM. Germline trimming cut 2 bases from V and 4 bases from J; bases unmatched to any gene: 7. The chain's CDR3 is CASSLTAGTTTGELFF. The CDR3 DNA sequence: TGTGCCAGCAGTTTAACTGCTGGGACTACCACCGGGGAGCTGTTTTTT.

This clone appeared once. CDR3 sequence: CASSLIVPGQGESGANVLTF. In DNA, the CDR3 is TGTGCCAGCAGCTTGATCGTCCCCGGACAGGGAGAGTCTGGGGCCAACGTCCTGACTTTC. The genes are TRBV5-4 and TRBJ2-6, with 8 bases aligning to TRBD1. V dropped 1 base and J dropped 1; count of bases not matched to a gene: 13. The CDR3 is 20 amino acids. Per the germline V gene, CDR1 is SGHNT and CDR2 is YYREEE (reference sequence).

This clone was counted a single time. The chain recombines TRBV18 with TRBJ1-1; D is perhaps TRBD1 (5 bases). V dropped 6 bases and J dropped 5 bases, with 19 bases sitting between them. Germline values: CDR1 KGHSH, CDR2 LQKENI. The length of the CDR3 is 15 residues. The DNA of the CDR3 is TGTGCCAGCTCCCGTTCTCAGGGATGGGGAACTGAAGCTTTCTTT. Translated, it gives CASSRSQGWGTEAFF.

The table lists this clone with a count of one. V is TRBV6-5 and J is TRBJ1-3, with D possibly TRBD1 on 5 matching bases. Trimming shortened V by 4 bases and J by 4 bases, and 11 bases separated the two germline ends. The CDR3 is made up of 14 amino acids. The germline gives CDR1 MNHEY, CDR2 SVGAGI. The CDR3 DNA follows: TGTGCCAGCAGTTCCGCAGGGTTAGGAAACACCATATATTTT. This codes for CASSSAGLGNTIYF.

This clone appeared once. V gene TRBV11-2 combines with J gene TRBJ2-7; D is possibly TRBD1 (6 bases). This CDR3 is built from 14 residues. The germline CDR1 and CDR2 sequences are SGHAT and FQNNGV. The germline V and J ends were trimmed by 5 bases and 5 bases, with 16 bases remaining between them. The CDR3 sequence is CASSEGGRRDEQYF. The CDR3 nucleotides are TGTGCCAGCAGCGAAGGGGGTAGGCGCGACGAGCAGTACTTC.

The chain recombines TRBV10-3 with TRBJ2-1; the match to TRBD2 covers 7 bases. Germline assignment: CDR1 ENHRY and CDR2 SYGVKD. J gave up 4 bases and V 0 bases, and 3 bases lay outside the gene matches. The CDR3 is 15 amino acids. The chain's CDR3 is CAISESGGGYNEQFF. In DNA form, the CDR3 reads TGTGCCATCAGTGAGTCTGGGGGGGGTTACAATGAGCAGTTCTTC.

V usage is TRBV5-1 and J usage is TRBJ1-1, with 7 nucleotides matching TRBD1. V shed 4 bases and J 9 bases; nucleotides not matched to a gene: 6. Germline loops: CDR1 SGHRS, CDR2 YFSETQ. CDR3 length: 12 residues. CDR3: CASSDRQGQAFF. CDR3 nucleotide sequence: TGCGCCAGCAGCGACCGACAGGGACAAGCTTTCTTT.

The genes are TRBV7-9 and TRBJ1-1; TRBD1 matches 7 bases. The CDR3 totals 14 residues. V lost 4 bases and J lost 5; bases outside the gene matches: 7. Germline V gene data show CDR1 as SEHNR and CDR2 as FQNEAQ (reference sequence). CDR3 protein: CASSYPYRGTEAFF. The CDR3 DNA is TGTGCCAGCAGCTACCCCTACAGGGGAACTGAAGCTTTCTTT.

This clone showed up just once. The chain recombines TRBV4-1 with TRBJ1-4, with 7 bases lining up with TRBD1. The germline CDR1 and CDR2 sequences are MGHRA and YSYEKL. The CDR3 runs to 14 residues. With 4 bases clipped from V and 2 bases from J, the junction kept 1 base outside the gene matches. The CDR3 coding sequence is TGCGCCAGCAGCCGGGGACAGACTAATGAAAAACTGTTTTTT. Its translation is CASSRGQTNEKLFF.

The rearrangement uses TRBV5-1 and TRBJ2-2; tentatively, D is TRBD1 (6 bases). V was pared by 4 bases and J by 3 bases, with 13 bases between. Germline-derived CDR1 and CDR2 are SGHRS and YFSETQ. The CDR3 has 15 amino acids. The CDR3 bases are TGCGCCAGCAGCCTACAGGGAGCGGACACCGGGGAGCTGTTTTTT. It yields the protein CASSLQGADTGELFF.

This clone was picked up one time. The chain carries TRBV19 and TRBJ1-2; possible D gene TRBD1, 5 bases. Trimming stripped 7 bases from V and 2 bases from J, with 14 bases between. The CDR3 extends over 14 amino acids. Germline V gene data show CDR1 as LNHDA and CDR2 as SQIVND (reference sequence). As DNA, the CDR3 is TGTGCCAGTAACCGCCGGGGGTCAAACTATGGCTACACCTTC. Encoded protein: CASNRRGSNYGYTF.

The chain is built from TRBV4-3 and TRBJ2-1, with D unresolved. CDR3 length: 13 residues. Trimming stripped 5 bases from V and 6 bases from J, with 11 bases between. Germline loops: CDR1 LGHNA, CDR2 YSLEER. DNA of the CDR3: TGCGCCAGCAGCTCTCAGGCTTTCAATGAGCAGTTCTTC. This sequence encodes CASSSQAFNEQFF.

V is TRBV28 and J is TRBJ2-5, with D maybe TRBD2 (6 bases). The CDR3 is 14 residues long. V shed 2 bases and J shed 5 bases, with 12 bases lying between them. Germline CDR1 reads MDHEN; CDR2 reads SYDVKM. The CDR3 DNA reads TGTGCCAGCAGTTTAAGCGGGCCGCGGGAGACCCAGTACTTC. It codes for CASSLSGPRETQYF.